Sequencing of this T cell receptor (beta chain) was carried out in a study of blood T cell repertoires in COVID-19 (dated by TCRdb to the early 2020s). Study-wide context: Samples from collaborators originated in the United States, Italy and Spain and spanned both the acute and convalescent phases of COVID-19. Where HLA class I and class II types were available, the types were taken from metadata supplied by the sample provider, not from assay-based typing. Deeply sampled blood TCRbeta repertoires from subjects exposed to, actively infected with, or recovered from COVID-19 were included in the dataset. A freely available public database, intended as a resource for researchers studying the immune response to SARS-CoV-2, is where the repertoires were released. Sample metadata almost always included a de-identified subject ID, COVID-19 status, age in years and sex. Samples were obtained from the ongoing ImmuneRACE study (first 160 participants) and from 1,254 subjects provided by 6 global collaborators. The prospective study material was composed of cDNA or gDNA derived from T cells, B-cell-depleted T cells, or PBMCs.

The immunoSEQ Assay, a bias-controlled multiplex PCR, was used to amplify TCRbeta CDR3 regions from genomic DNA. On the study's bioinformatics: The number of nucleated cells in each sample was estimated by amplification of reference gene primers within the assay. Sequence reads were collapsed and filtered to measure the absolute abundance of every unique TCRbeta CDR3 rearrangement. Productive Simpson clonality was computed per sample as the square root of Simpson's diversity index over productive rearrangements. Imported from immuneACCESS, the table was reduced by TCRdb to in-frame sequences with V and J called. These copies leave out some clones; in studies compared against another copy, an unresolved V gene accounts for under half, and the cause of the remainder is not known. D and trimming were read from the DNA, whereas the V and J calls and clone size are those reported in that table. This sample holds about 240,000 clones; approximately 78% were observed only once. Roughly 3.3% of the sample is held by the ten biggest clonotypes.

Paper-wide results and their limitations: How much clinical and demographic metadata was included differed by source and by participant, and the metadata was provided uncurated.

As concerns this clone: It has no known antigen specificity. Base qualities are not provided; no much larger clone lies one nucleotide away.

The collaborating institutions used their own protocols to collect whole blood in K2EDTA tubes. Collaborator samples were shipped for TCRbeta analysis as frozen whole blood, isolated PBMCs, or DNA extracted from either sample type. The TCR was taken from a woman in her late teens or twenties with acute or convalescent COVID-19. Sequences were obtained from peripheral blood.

Here is the DNA: TGCGCCAGCAGCCAGAACGCCGTTAGGGGGGGAGGAAACACCATATATTTT. It codes for CASSQNAVRGGGNTIYF. Here the chain combines TRBV4-3 and TRBJ1-3, with TRBD1 tentatively as D gene (6 bases match). From the cysteine through the phenylalanine, the CDR3 covers 17 amino acids. Just CDR3 DNA is preserved here, 51 bases in frame from base 1. CDR1 and CDR2, looked up from the germline V gene, are LGHNA and YSLEER. At the junction V is shortened by 3 bases and J by 4 bases, with 19 bases in between.